This T cell receptor beta chain was sequenced during a study of metastatic and nonmetastatic thyroid tumors. At the level of the study: The study looked at repertoires side by side in blood and in tumor or nodule tissue from malignant and benign thyroid patients. Study results and caveats: Malignant thyroid tumors reportedly had TCR beta diversity that was significantly higher than in benign nodules, in blood and tumor.

In the study's own analysis: A classifier of distant metastasis in papillary thyroid cancer was built from CDR3 differences (across clinicopathological groups). TCRdb used MiXCR to call clones anew from the PCR reads. The V and J calls and clone size are TCRdb's, not the authors'. There are 31,000 or so clones in the sample; approximately 15% occur only once, and more than 4% lies in the top ten. There were no patients who had received any treatment before thyroid surgery. This clone appeared a few times. The antigen remains undetermined. Trimming shortened V by 7 bases and J by 3 bases, and 18 bases separated the two germline ends. The length of the CDR3 is 16 residues. Germline V gene data show CDR1 as MDHEN and CDR2 as SYDVKM.

Material: blood. This clonotype was sampled from a female donor with papillary thyroid cancer or a benign thyroid nodule (not recorded which). Some clones in this sample may be carry-over from other donors' samples. The chain employs TRBV28 and TRBJ2-2, with D perhaps matching TRBD1 or TRBD2 (6 bases each). CDR3: CASTLGGILYTGELFF. The CDR3 bases are TGTGCCAGCACCCTGGGGGGCATCTTGTACACCGGGGAGCTGTTTTTT.